This TCR beta chain was recorded in a study of blood T cell repertoires in COVID-19. Only in-frame clones appear in the TCRdb table, and some are missing; sequencing was by immunoSEQ multiplex PCR. The table records about 130,000 clones, around 81% of them present only once. CDR1 is SNHLY, CDR2 FYNNEI, per germline. There are 12 residues in the CDR3. The ends lost 6 bases at V and 8 bases at J; junction bases unmatched: 4. Sequences were obtained from peripheral blood. V is TRBV2 and J is TRBJ1-5, with 7 bases aligning to TRBD1. This clonotype was sampled from a woman aged 45-65 years with acute or convalescent COVID-19. DNA of the CDR3: TGTGCCAGCAGACAGGGGTTTGAGCCCCAGCATTTT. Translated, it gives CASRQGFEPQHF.